This T cell receptor (beta chain) was sequenced during a study of blood T cell repertoires in COVID-19. As for the study in general: COVID-19 samples, acute and convalescent, were from the United States, Italy and Spain.

CDR1 and CDR2 (germline): MNHEY, SVGEGT. V dropped 2 bases and J dropped 3 bases, with 9 bases sitting between them. The length of the CDR3 is 14 residues. The method was immunoSEQ multiplex PCR; TCRdb's version includes in-frame clones alone and lacks a portion of them. The sample includes around 140,000 clones, around 86% of them seen just once. Sequenced material: PBMCs or T cells enriched from blood (not recorded which). This clonotype originated in a man aged 45-60 years who had recovered from COVID-19. The chain employs TRBV6-2 or TRBV6-3 and TRBJ2-3; D perhaps matches TRBD2 (5 bases). The CDR3 loop reads CASSYDRETDTQYF. The DNA for the CDR3 is TGTGCCAGCAGTTACGACCGGGAAACAGATACGCAGTATTTT.